One sample yielded the 14 T cell receptor beta chains listed below, sequenced in a study of cytomegalovirus exposure and HLA in healthy donors. Use of 60 Vbeta and 13 Jbeta primers characterized the PCR. Repertoires were generated with immunoSEQ multiplex PCR, while TCRdb's copy carries only in-frame clones and drops some. Found here are about 140,000 clones, about three quarters of them singletons; the top ten hold around 1.5%. The sequenced sample consisted of PBMCs. The receptors here all came from a female donor in good health and CMV-seronegative.

The V and J genes are TRBV4-2 and TRBJ2-4; the match to TRBD1 covers 8 bases. CDR1 is LGHNA, CDR2 YNFKEQ, per germline. CDR3 length: 19 residues. The V and J ends lost 3 bases and 2 bases, in that order; junction bases with no gene match: 15. CDR3 bases: TGTGCCAGCAGCCACTCGGGCACAGGGGGAGTTCGGACCAAAAACATTCAGTACTTC. It is translated as CASSHSGTGGVRTKNIQYF.

This clone was recorded a few times. This chain links TRBV15 with TRBJ2-5, with D possibly matching TRBD1 (5 bases). TRBJ2-7 explains the end of the DNA better; the J call may be wrong. The CDR3 runs to 16 residues. Germline V gives CDR1 LNHNV, CDR2 YYDKDF (reference sequence). CDR3 nucleotides: TGTGCCACCAGCAGAGACCGACAGTCCTCTAACTACGAGCAGTACTTC. It encodes CATSRDRQSSNYEQYF.

The rearrangement uses TRBV30 and TRBJ1-2; D unresolved. The germline V gene has CDR1 GTSNPN and CDR2 SVGIG (reference sequence). Trimming cost V 4 bases and J 8 bases, with 17 bases left between them. The CDR3 is made up of 13 amino acids. Written as DNA, the CDR3 is TGTGCCTGGAAGCTCCCCGGAGCCGGCGGCTACACCTTC. This encodes CAWKLPGAGGYTF.

The J gene is TRBJ1-2, the V gene TRBV2, with a tentative D call TRBD1 (5 bases). Trimming left V 3 bases short and J 5 bases short, with 13 bases between. CDR1 SNHLY and CDR2 FYNNEI come from the germline V gene. The CDR3 is made up of 14 amino acids. The CDR3 spells CASSEQGSGYGYTF. The CDR3 DNA follows: TGTGCCAGCAGTGAGCAGGGATCCGGTTATGGCTACACCTTC.

The V gene is TRBV27, the J gene TRBJ1-2; a weak D match, TRBD1 (6 bases). Trimming removed 4 bases at V and 3 bases at J, with 15 bases between. CDR1 is MNHEY and CDR2 is SMNVEV in the germline V gene (reference sequence). The CDR3 has 15 amino acids. The CDR3 region is CASSSNDRLDYGYTF. CDR3 coding DNA: TGTGCCAGCAGTTCGAACGACAGGCTAGACTATGGCTACACCTTC.

The genes are TRBV30 and TRBJ2-1; the match to TRBD2 covers 13 bases. This CDR3 is 16 amino acids long. The V gene's germline CDR1 is GTSNPN and CDR2 SVGIG (reference sequence). The J segment lost 8 bases and the V segment lost 0 bases, leaving 7 bases of the junction unmatched. The CDR3 DNA follows: TGTGCCTGGAGTGTACGACTAGCGGGAGGAGGGGATGAGCAGTTCTTC. It yields the protein CAWSVRLAGGGDEQFF.

This chain uses TRBV6-5 with TRBJ1-1, with a tentative D call TRBD1 (5 bases). CDR1 MNHEY and CDR2 SVGAGI come from the germline V gene. Between the trimmed V and J ends, which lost 6 bases and 0 bases, there was a span of 11 bases. The CDR3 length is 14 residues. Here the CDR3 reads CASRGVSMNTEAFF. CDR3 coding DNA: TGTGCCAGCAGAGGGGTGTCGATGAACACTGAAGCTTTCTTT.

The chain has TRBV6-5 and TRBJ2-7; tentatively, D is TRBD1 (6 bases). The CDR3 contains 14 residues. CDR1 and CDR2 (germline): MNHEY, SVGAGI. V lost 2 bases to trimming and J lost 2 bases, with 10 bases between them. The CDR3 here is CASSYRAGAYEQYF. As DNA, the CDR3 is TGTGCCAGCAGTTACAGGGCAGGGGCCTACGAGCAGTACTTC.

The chain employs TRBV4-2 and TRBJ1-4; unclear D gene. CDR1 and CDR2 from the germline V gene are LGHNA and YNFKEQ. Between the trimmed V and J ends, which lost 0 bases and 3 bases, there was a span of 8 bases. The CDR3 loop spans 15 amino acids. The CDR3 nucleotides read TGTGCCAGCAGCCAAGATGTCCAGTCTAATGAAAAACTGTTTTTT. Protein product: CASSQDVQSNEKLFF.

V is TRBV19 and J is TRBJ2-7; 13 nucleotides agree with TRBD2. The CDR3 covers 13 residues. Losses at the gene ends were 8 bases for V and 6 bases for J; bases not matched to a gene: 4. The V gene's germline CDR1 is LNHDA and CDR2 SQIVND (reference sequence). The CDR3 here is CASGTSGVGEQYF. The CDR3 DNA is TGTGCCAGTGGGACTAGCGGGGTCGGCGAGCAGTACTTC.

This chain connects TRBV27 to TRBJ1-4; TRBD1 is a possible D gene (6 bases). From germline, CDR1 is MNHEY and CDR2 SMNVEV (reference sequence). Trimming took off 5 bases at V and 0 bases at J, with 13 bases between the two ends. The CDR3 totals 16 residues. The CDR3: CASSPTTGPTNEKLFF. CDR3 bases: TGTGCCAGCAGTCCAACGACAGGACCAACTAATGAAAAACTGTTTTTT.

This chain links TRBV10-3 with TRBJ1-6; D might be TRBD1 (6 bases). This CDR3 is built from 15 residues. Looked up from germline, CDR1 is ENHRY and CDR2 is SYGVKD. Trimming left V 0 bases short and J 7 bases short, with 10 bases between. This CDR3 is CAISESGAGNSPLHF. Here the CDR3 DNA reads TGTGCCATCAGTGAGTCGGGGGCAGGGAATTCACCCCTCCACTTT.

This clone was counted a few times. The chain combines TRBV28 with TRBJ1-1, with D possibly matching TRBD1 (6 bases). The germline V gene encodes CDR1 MDHEN and CDR2 SYDVKM. The CDR3 is 14 amino acids. V dropped 3 bases and J dropped 9 bases, with 17 bases sitting between them. The CDR3 loop is CASSLQQAGTQAFF. In nucleotides, the CDR3 is TGTGCCAGCAGTTTGCAACAGGCCGGGACACAAGCTTTCTTT.

The rearrangement uses TRBV5-8 and TRBJ1-1; D is unresolved. Trimming cost V 0 bases and J 4 bases, with 7 bases left between them. The germline CDR1 and CDR2 sequences are SGHTS and YDEGEE. This CDR3 comprises 13 residues. DNA for the CDR3: TGTGCCAGCAGCTTGGACAGAACCACTGAAGCTTTCTTT. It translates to CASSLDRTTEAFF.